Here is one T cell receptor beta chain with its context. At one of its ends the junction is not consistent with the germline gene, which may arise from a read error. No patient showed confetti depigmentation, a clinical sign of active disease. These data belong to a study of resident and recirculating memory T cells in vitiligo. Profiling relied on immunoSEQ multiplex PCR, and the TCRdb table lists in-frame clones only, not all of them. Seen here are 40,000 to 45,000 clones, about 90% observed once, and the top ten hold over 3.5%. The CDR3 consists of 12 residues. In germline, CDR1 is SEHNR, CDR2 FQNEAQ (reference sequence).

Sequencing was performed on blood. This TCR was recovered from a male donor with vitiligo. The rearrangement joins TRBV7-9 to TRBJ2-3, with TRBD1 matching over 11 bases. The CDR3 loop is CASSLRDRGSRF. CDR3 sequence (DNA): TGTGCCAGCAGCCTACGGGACAGGGGGTCACGTTTT.